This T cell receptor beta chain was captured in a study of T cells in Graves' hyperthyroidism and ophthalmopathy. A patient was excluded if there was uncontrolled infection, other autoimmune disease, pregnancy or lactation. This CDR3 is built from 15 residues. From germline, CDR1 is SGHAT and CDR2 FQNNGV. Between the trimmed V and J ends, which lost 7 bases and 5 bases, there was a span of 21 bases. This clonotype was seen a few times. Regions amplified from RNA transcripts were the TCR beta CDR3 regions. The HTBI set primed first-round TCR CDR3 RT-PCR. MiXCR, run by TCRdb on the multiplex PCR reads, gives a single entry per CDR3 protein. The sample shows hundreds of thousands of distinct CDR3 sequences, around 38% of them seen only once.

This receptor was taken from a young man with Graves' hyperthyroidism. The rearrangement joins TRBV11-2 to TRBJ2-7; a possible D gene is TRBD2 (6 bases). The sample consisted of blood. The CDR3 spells CASTNRDSLTDEQYF. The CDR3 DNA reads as TGTGCCAGCACCAACCGGGACTCCTTGACCGACGAGCAGTACTTC. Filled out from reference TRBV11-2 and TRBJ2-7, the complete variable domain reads EAGVAQSPRYKIIEKRQSVAFWCNPISGHATLYWYQQILGQGPKLLIQFQNNGVVDDSQLPKDRFSAERLKGVDSTLKIQPAKLEDSAVYLCASTNRDSLTDEQYFGPGTRLTVT.